The present TCR beta chain was sequenced within a study of T cells after yellow fever vaccination. This CDR3 is 12 amino acids long. The V end was cut by 2 bases, the J end by 6 bases, with 5 bases between. TCRdb re-called the 5' RACE reads through MiXCR, storing one row per CDR3 protein. Of a few hundred thousand distinct CDR3 sequences detected, roughly 3.3% appear once; the ten largest clones hold around 3.2%. This clonotype was seen many times. No antigen is known for it. Study-wide results and caveats: It was a small share of clonotypes that appeared in both CD4 and CD8 compartments. Clones from primary vaccination mostly reappeared after the booster (roughly 95% CD4, approximately 86% CD8). Abundant clonotypes (contaminants from the bulk population) could be present in FACS-sorted repertoires.

This clonotype originated in a man aged 18 to 29 who received the YFV17D yellow fever vaccine. The chain has TRBV12-3 or TRBV12-4 and TRBJ1-5, with D uncertain. The sample consisted of CD4+ T cells sorted from PBMCs, taken 10 days after the yellow fever booster vaccination. The CDR3 DNA reads as TGTGCCAGCAGTTTATCTCTTCAGCCCCAGCATTTT. This codes for CASSLSLQPQHF.